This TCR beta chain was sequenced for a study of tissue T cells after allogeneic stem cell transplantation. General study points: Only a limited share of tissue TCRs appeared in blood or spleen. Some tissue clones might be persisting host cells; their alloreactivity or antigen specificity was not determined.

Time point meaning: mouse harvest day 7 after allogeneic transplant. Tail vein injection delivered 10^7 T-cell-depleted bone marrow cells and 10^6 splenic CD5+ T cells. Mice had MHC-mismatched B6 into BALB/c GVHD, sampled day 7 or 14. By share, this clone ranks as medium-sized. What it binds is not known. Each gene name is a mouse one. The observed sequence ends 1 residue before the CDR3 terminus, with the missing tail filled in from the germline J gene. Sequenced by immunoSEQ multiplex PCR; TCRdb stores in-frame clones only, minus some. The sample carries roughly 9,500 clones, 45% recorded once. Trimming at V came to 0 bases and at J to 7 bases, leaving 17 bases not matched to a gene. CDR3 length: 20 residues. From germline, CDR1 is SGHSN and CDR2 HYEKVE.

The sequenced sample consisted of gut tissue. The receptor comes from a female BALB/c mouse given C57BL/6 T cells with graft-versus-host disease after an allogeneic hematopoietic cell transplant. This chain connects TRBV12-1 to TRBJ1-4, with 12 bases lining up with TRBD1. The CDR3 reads CASSLGGIRSGTGGVERLFF. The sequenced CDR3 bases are TGTGCCAGCTCTCTCGGAGGGATACGATCCGGGACAGGGGGCGTCGAAAGATTATTT.